This record looks at one T cell receptor beta chain sequence and its context. The germline CDR1 and CDR2 sequences are SGHTA and FQGNSA. V lost 8 bases and J 0 bases, leaving 12 bases between the germline ends. The CDR3 sequence is 14 residues long. The data were produced by immunoSEQ multiplex PCR, yet TCRdb's version contains in-frame clones alone and is incomplete. The sample has approximately 250,000 clones, 70% to 90% seen once. The data are from a study of blood T cell repertoires in COVID-19. The chain combines TRBV7-2 with TRBJ2-3; D might be TRBD1 (6 bases). This sequence was found in a woman aged 25 to 39 with acute COVID-19. Sequences were obtained from PBMCs or T cells enriched from blood (not recorded which). The CDR3 DNA is TGTGCCAGCGCGCCGGGGACAAGCACAGATACGCAGTATTTT. Translation: CASAPGTSTDTQYF.